The 17 T cell receptor beta chains reported below all come from one sample, sequenced in a study of regulatory T cells in long-lasting Graves disease. As to time point: persistent/refractory GD, antithyroid drugs over 5 years with positive TRAb. PBMC-derived RNA was used for the TCR library. The TCR beta library used iRepertoire HTBI primers with Arm-PCR amplification of CDR3. TCRdb redid the calling of the multiplex PCR reads with MiXCR, one entry per CDR3 protein. The profile shows some 470,000 distinct CDR3 sequences, roughly 21% of them singletons. The sample consisted of peripheral blood mononuclear cells (PBMCs), taken when the disease was refractory, from a patient treated with antithyroid drugs. These receptors originate from a female donor with Graves disease.

The gene calls are TRBV6-2 or TRBV6-3 and TRBJ1-6, with 12 bases lining up with TRBD1. Germline V CDR1 and CDR2: MNHEY, SVGEGT. V lost 6 bases and J lost 5; bases outside the gene matches: 11. The CDR3 has 18 amino acids. The CDR3 loop is CASRDGTGGLFDNSPLHF. CDR3 nucleotide sequence: TGTGCCAGCAGGGACGGGACAGGGGGCCTATTCGATAATTCACCCCTCCACTTT.

The chain carries TRBV10-3 and TRBJ2-1, with 7 positions matching TRBD1. CDR1 is ENHRY, CDR2 SYGVKD, per germline. V trimming: 0 bases; J trimming: 3 bases; junction bases outside the gene matches: 5. The CDR3 has 16 amino acids. CDR3 residues: CAISESTRQGYNEQFF. The DNA for the CDR3 is TGTGCCATCAGTGAGTCGACTCGACAGGGCTACAATGAGCAGTTCTTC.

The gene calls are TRBV7-9 and TRBJ1-1; possible D gene TRBD1, 5 bases. Germline assignment: CDR1 SEHNR and CDR2 FQNEAQ (reference sequence). The CDR3 spans 17 residues. Trimming cost V 1 base and J 2 bases, with 17 bases left between them. CDR3 loop: CASSLGGRPGENTEAFF. In DNA form, the CDR3 reads TGTGCCAGCAGCTTAGGCGGCAGGCCGGGGGAAAACACTGAAGCTTTCTTT.

This clonotype appeared many times. This sequence joins TRBV20-1 and TRBJ2-4; perhaps TRBD2 as D (7 bases). The CDR3 loop spans 18 amino acids. From germline, CDR1 is DFQATT and CDR2 SNEGSKA (reference sequence). V was trimmed by 1 base and J by 6 bases, leaving 25 bases between them. As DNA, the CDR3 is TGCAGTGCTAGAGCGTATGGGGGGGCCTCCCGACGGGGAAACATTCAGTACTTC. Its translation is CSARAYGGASRRGNIQYF.

CDR3 loop: CASSGTSGISTDTQYF. The CDR3 DNA follows: TGTGCCAGTAGCGGGACTAGCGGAATTAGCACAGATACGCAGTATTTT. This chain connects TRBV19 to TRBJ2-3; 11 nucleotides agree with TRBD2. This CDR3 comprises 16 residues. V dropped 6 bases and J dropped 0; count of bases not matched to a gene: 5. The germline gives CDR1 LNHDA, CDR2 SQIVND (reference sequence).

V and J are TRBV12-3 or TRBV12-4 and TRBJ2-2; D unresolved. The CDR3 contains 14 residues. With 5 bases removed from V and 0 bases from J, the gap between germline ends came to 7 bases. This CDR3 reads CASSDRPNTGELFF. For the CDR3, the DNA is TGTGCCAGCAGTGACCGACCGAACACCGGGGAGCTGTTTTTT.

This clonotype has only a few counts. The chain couples TRBV29-1 to TRBJ2-2; tentatively, D is TRBD1 or TRBD2 (5 bases each). Trimming cost V 3 bases and J 6 bases, with 17 bases left between them. Germline CDR1 and CDR2: SQVTM and ANQGSEA. The CDR3 totals 15 residues. The CDR3 sequence is CSVEEATKGPGELFF. The DNA for the CDR3 is TGCAGCGTTGAGGAGGCAACAAAGGGGCCCGGGGAGCTGTTTTTT.

This clonotype has a count of ten or more. The V call is TRBV10-3, the J call TRBJ1-5, with TRBD1 as a possible D gene (5 bases). CDR1 and CDR2 from the germline V gene are ENHRY and SYGVKD. The length of the CDR3 is 16 residues. The ends were cut back, 0 bases at V and 6 bases at J, with 15 bases in the middle. CDR3 amino acids: CAISESDVPGPQPQHF. In nucleotides, the CDR3 is TGTGCCATCAGTGAGTCGGATGTTCCGGGACCTCAGCCCCAGCATTTT.

This clonotype was observed once. Just one base apart from a much larger clone, this may be a read error. This chain links TRBV29-1 with TRBJ1-4, with D tentatively TRBD1 (6 bases). V lost 4 bases and J lost 3, with 6 bases in between. Germline CDR1 and CDR2: SQVTM and ANQGSEA. This CDR3 has 12 amino acids. CDR3 residues: CSVGTANEKLFF. The CDR3 DNA reads TGCAGCGTTGGGACAGCTAATGAAAAACTGTTTTTT.

This clonotype was detected many times. The genes are TRBV6-1 and TRBJ1-1, with D possibly being TRBD1 (6 bases). With 8 bases removed from V and 3 bases from J, the gap between germline ends came to 13 bases. The CDR3 loop spans 13 amino acids. Germline V lookup: CDR1 MNHNS, CDR2 SASEGT. CDR3 in DNA: TGTGCCAGCGGCCAGGGGAGTTACACTGAAGCTTTCTTT. This gives the protein CASGQGSYTEAFF.

CDR3 residues: CASSVEGEDADTQYF. The CDR3 DNA reads TGTGCCAGCAGCGTAGAGGGGGAGGATGCAGATACGCAGTATTTT. The chain joins TRBV9 to TRBJ2-3, with D perhaps matching TRBD1 or TRBD2 (6 bases each). Germline CDR1 and CDR2: SGDLS and YYNGEE. This CDR3 spans 15 amino acids. V was shortened by 0 bases and J by 4 bases, with 12 bases between the two germline ends. The variable domain in full, with the rest retrieved from reference TRBV9 and TRBJ2-3, is DSGVTQTPKHLITATGQRVTLRCSPRSGDLSVYWYQQSLDQGLQFLIQYYNGEERAKGNILERFSAQQFPDLHSELNLSSLELGDSALYFCASSVEGEDADTQYFGPGTRLTVL.

The gene calls are TRBV20-1 and TRBJ1-1, with unresolved D. CDR3 size: 12 residues. Germline V gene lookup returns CDR1 DFQATT and CDR2 SNEGSKA (reference sequence). The V end lost 3 bases, the J end lost 1 base, and 6 bases lay between the germline ends. CDR3 loop: CSASYENTEAFF. CDR3 bases: TGCAGTGCTAGTTACGAGAACACTGAAGCTTTCTTT.

As for this clonotype: This may come from a read error, since a much larger clone is one base off. The chain is built from TRBV12-3 or TRBV12-4 and TRBJ2-2, with D maybe TRBD2 (6 bases). This CDR3 is 14 amino acids long. CDR3 nucleotides: TGTGCCAGCAGTCCCGACGTCCCCACCGGGGGGCTGTTTTTT. Its translation: CASSPDVPTGGLFF.

This clonotype was seen a few times. The gene calls are TRBV6-5 and TRBJ2-4; tentatively, D is TRBD1 (6 bases). Trimming left V 8 bases short and J 8 bases short, with 16 bases between. This CDR3 has 13 amino acids. CDR1 and CDR2 (germline): MNHEY, SVGAGI. DNA for the CDR3: TGTGCCAGCGGTTCTAGGCAGGGGTACATTCAGTACTTC. The encoded protein is CASGSRQGYIQYF.

This clonotype appeared many times. The chain links TRBV6-1 to TRBJ2-7; unclear D gene. CDR1 MNHNS and CDR2 SASEGT come from the germline V gene. The CDR3 runs to 11 residues. Between the trimmed V and J ends, which lost 11 bases and 3 bases, there was a span of 11 bases. This chain's CDR3 is CASGGSYEQYF. In nucleotides, the CDR3 is TGTGCCTCGGGTGGAAGCTACGAGCAGTACTTC.

This clonotype was seen a handful of times. The genes are TRBV12-3 or TRBV12-4 and TRBJ2-6; 7 positions agree with TRBD2. Germline trimming cut 2 bases from V and 2 bases from J; bases unmatched to any gene: 12. This CDR3 is 19 amino acids long. CDR3 protein: CASSLPREGGIPGANVLTF. CDR3 DNA sequence: TGTGCCAGCAGTTTACCCAGGGAGGGAGGTATCCCTGGGGCCAACGTCCTGACTTTC.

This clonotype was observed a few times. The rearrangement joins TRBV14 to TRBJ2-5; D unresolved. The V gene lost 0 bases and the J gene lost 4 bases, with 12 bases spanning the gap. CDR3 size: 15 residues. CDR1 is SGHDN, CDR2 FVKESK, per germline. CDR3 sequence (DNA): TGTGCCAGCAGCCAAGATTTGTTCCAGGCAGAGACCCAGTACTTC. The encoded protein is CASSQDLFQAETQYF.